This entry describes one T cell receptor beta chain. The antigen is not known. These data belong to a study of blood T cells in healthy people across ages. This CDR3 region has 15 residues. The V segment lost 2 bases and the J segment 6 bases; nucleotides outside the gene matches: 1. Sample-barcoded 5' priming and a J-beta primer mix drove a second PCR of roughly 7 to 11 cycles. Each cDNA molecule was tagged by a template-switch adaptor that had 12 random nucleotides. TCRdb processed the 5' RACE reads anew with MiXCR; each CDR3 protein has one entry. The sample contains fewer than 900,000 distinct CDR3 sequences, 40% to 45% of which appear only once. Study results and caveats: The fall in TCR beta diversity per million T cells was roughly linear with age.

The receptor comes from a woman between 55 and 75 years old in good health. The sequenced sample was blood. V gene TRBV12-3 or TRBV12-4 combines with J gene TRBJ2-2; 12 nucleotides line up with TRBD2. The CDR3 sequence is CASSLSSGRAGELFF. CDR3 sequence (DNA): TGTGCCAGCAGTTTATCTAGCGGGAGGGCCGGGGAGCTGTTTTTT.